This entry lists 16 T cell receptor beta chains sequenced from one sample in a study of identifying expanded T cells in peripheral blood. TCRdb keeps only in-frame clones here, not all; method: immunoSEQ multiplex PCR. The table records approximately 50,000 clones, approximately 80% of them present only once. Sequencing was carried out using blood. The origin of the receptors is a person aged 18-69 years in good health.

This clone was seen only once. The rearrangement joins TRBV30 to TRBJ2-2; D is undetermined. The CDR3 covers 14 residues. Germline CDR1 is GTSNPN and CDR2 is SVGIG (reference sequence). V was shortened by 2 bases and J by 3 bases, with 10 bases between the two germline ends. This CDR3 is CAWSKGPHTGELFF. CDR3 nucleotide sequence: TGTGCCTGGAGTAAAGGGCCGCACACCGGGGAGCTGTTTTTT.

CDR3 in amino acids: CAWSVLAGYTF. CDR3 in DNA: TGTGCCTGGAGTGTCCTGGCTGGCTACACCTTC. The chain uses TRBV30 and TRBJ1-2; D is unresolved. Germline V CDR1 and CDR2: GTSNPN, SVGIG (reference sequence). Trimming took off 0 bases at V and 7 bases at J, with 6 bases between the two ends. The CDR3 extends over 11 amino acids.

The V call is TRBV7-9, the J call TRBJ2-3, with D hard to call. Deletions cut 0 bases from V and 0 bases from J, with 7 bases between. CDR1 and CDR2 (germline): SEHNR, FQNEAQ (reference sequence). The CDR3 spans 15 residues. The CDR3, as DNA: TGTGCCAGCAGCTTAGCTACGCCTAGCACAGATACGCAGTATTTT. Amino acids: CASSLATPSTDTQYF.

The chain employs TRBV27 and TRBJ2-5, with 9 positions matching TRBD1. The CDR3 loop spans 15 amino acids. V lost 3 bases and J lost 4; bases outside the gene matches: 6. The germline V gene has CDR1 MNHEY and CDR2 SMNVEV (reference sequence). CDR3 sequence reads: CASSFGDREGETQYF. Written as DNA, the CDR3 is TGTGCCAGCAGTTTTGGGGACAGGGAGGGAGAGACCCAGTACTTC.

The gene calls are TRBV7-8 and TRBJ2-2; D might be TRBD1 (5 bases). V was clipped by 2 bases and J by 0 bases, with 16 bases between them. This CDR3 comprises 18 residues. Germline assignment: CDR1 SGHVS and CDR2 FQNEAQ. The CDR3 region has the DNA TGTGCCAGCAGCTTAACAGGTCTGGATTTTTCGAACACCGGGGAGCTGTTTTTT. It specifies CASSLTGLDFSNTGELFF.

The chain carries TRBV6-1 and TRBJ1-1; D is ambiguous. The germline gives CDR1 MNHNS, CDR2 SASEGT. V dropped 2 bases and J dropped 6 bases, with 10 bases sitting between them. This CDR3 comprises 13 residues. For the CDR3, the DNA is TGTGCCAGCAGTGAAAGGGCGGGCCCTGAAGCTTTCTTT. Its translation is CASSERAGPEAFF.

This chain links TRBV27 with TRBJ1-1, with D hard to call. This CDR3 comprises 13 residues. The V gene's germline CDR1 is MNHEY and CDR2 SMNVEV (reference sequence). Trimming pared 6 bases from V and 4 bases from J, leaving 12 bases between. As DNA, the CDR3 is TGTGCCAGCAGCTTTTCACGGGGCACTGAAGCTTTCTTT. Protein product: CASSFSRGTEAFF.

This clone was recorded only once. This rearrangement joins TRBV25-1 to TRBJ1-2, with D uncertain. With 3 bases removed from V and 8 bases from J, the gap between germline ends came to 13 bases. Germline CDR1 and CDR2: MGHDK and SYGVNS. The length of the CDR3 is 13 residues. The CDR3 protein is CASSDRLNSGYTF. CDR3 nucleotides: TGTGCCAGCAGTGATCGTCTGAATAGCGGCTACACCTTC.

This clone was seen a single time. V usage is TRBV9 and J usage is TRBJ2-3, with D hard to call. The length of the CDR3 is 14 residues. The germline CDR1 and CDR2 sequences are SGDLS and YYNGEE. With 1 base removed from V and 2 bases from J, the gap between germline ends came to 8 bases. CDR3 nucleotide sequence: TGTGCCAGCAGCGTAAGTCGCAACACAGATACGCAGTATTTT. Translation: CASSVSRNTDTQYF.

V gene TRBV13 combines with J gene TRBJ1-1, with 7 bases aligning to TRBD1. The CDR3 has 17 amino acids. Per the germline V gene, CDR1 is PRHDT and CDR2 is FYEKMQ (reference sequence). V dropped 0 bases and J dropped 1; count of bases not matched to a gene: 8. CDR3 residues: CASSLGDRVVANTEAFF. CDR3 DNA: TGTGCCAGCAGCTTAGGCGACAGGGTGGTGGCGAACACTGAAGCTTTCTTT. The complete variable domain, with remaining parts taken from reference TRBV13 and TRBJ1-1, reads AAGVIQSPRHLIKEKRETATLKCYPIPRHDTVYWYQQGPGQDPQFLISFYEKMQSDKGSIPDRFSAQQFSDYHSELNMSSLELGDSALYFCASSLGDRVVANTEAFFGQGTRLTVV.

The V gene is TRBV7-9, the J gene TRBJ2-7; TRBD2 matches 11 bases. CDR1 SEHNR and CDR2 FQNEAQ come from the germline V gene (reference sequence). The V gene end was trimmed by 0 bases and the J gene end by 9 bases; junction bases not matched to a gene: 7. This CDR3 comprises 15 residues. Here the CDR3 reads CASSLAPTSGRRQYF. Here the CDR3 DNA reads TGTGCCAGCAGCTTAGCGCCAACTAGCGGGAGAAGGCAGTACTTC.

The rearrangement uses TRBV2 and TRBJ2-1, with no clear D. Deletions cut 2 bases from V and 4 bases from J, with 9 bases between. CDR1 and CDR2 (germline): SNHLY, FYNNEI. The CDR3 length is 14 residues. In DNA form, the CDR3 reads TGTGCCAGCAGTGAAAGGGCCGTGTACAATGAGCAGTTCTTC. Its translation: CASSERAVYNEQFF.

There are a few counts of this clone. The rearrangement links TRBV6-5 to TRBJ1-2; D is perhaps TRBD1 (6 bases). Germline CDR1 is MNHEY and CDR2 is SVGAGI. The CDR3 has 13 amino acids. V was clipped by 4 bases and J by 5 bases, with 11 bases between them. CDR3 sequence (DNA): TGTGCCAGCAGTTTGACAGGAGGGTATGGCTACACCTTC. Its protein product is CASSLTGGYGYTF.

This clone has only a few counts. The CDR3 coding sequence is TGTGCCAGCAGCTTAGCGTTGGGTCAGCCCCAGCATTTT. Its translation is CASSLALGQPQHF. The rearrangement joins TRBV7-8 to TRBJ1-5; D is unresolved. The CDR3 runs to 13 residues. CDR1 and CDR2 (germline): SGHVS, FQNEAQ. Trimming removed 0 bases from V and 6 bases from J, with 6 bases in between.

The gene calls are TRBV5-6 and TRBJ2-3; tentative D call: TRBD2 (5 bases). V lost 1 base and J lost 6, with 12 bases in between. Germline CDR1 SGHDT, CDR2 YYEEEE. The CDR3 contains 14 residues. The CDR3 region is CASSLIPSLDTQYF. CDR3 coding DNA: TGTGCCAGCAGCTTGATCCCTAGCCTGGATACGCAGTATTTT.

The chain has TRBV6-5 and TRBJ2-7, with D maybe TRBD1 (5 bases). The CDR3 sequence is 14 residues long. Germline-derived CDR1 and CDR2 are MNHEY and SVGAGI. The V end was cut by 3 bases, the J end by 6 bases, with 15 bases between. The CDR3, as DNA: TGTGCCAGCAGTTATTCCGTTGGGGCGGCCGAGCAGTACGTC. It yields the protein CASSYSVGAAEQYV.